Listed below are T cell receptor beta chains from one sample, sequenced in a study of shared clonotypes between healthy human individuals. Clones were sequenced by immunoSEQ multiplex PCR, and TCRdb holds only the in-frame ones, with some missing. The sample consists of about 1.5 million clones, 98% of them appearing once. The sequenced sample was naive CD4+ T cells sorted from blood. The receptors come from a man aged 25-40 years in good health. The CDR3 runs from the conserved cysteine through the conserved F or W. D genes are given only for firm matches. The size of a clone is reported for some rows only, either as once, few or many, or as a class for expanded clones.

once TRBJ2-1 TRBV9 . CASSPRTGDIWDEQFF TGTGCCAGCAGCCCACGTACCGGGGATATCTGGGATGAGCAGTTCTTC
. TRBJ2-7 TRBV28 . CASRTGQSYEQYF TGTGCCAGCAGGACAGGTCAATCCTACGAGCAGTACTTC
once TRBJ1-4 TRBV10-3 . CAISPDLHEKLFF TGTGCCATCAGTCCGGACTTACATGAAAAACTGTTTTTT
. TRBJ1-1 TRBV7-9 TRBD1 CASSTRGDTEAFF TGTGCCAGCAGCACCAGGGGGGACACTGAAGCTTTCTTT
. TRBJ2-7 TRBV5-8 . CASSLGLQLSEQYF TGTGCCAGCAGCTTGGGACTGCAGTTGAGCGAGCAGTACTTC
. TRBJ2-7 TRBV28 . CASSLLSYEQYF TGTGCCAGCAGTCTTCTATCCTACGAGCAGTACTTC
. TRBJ2-3 TRBV9 . CASSAPQGVTDTQYF TGTGCCAGCAGCGCCCCACAGGGAGTGACAGATACGCAGTATTTT
. TRBJ2-3 TRBV28 . CATVLGADTQYF TGTGCCACCGTCCTCGGGGCAGATACGCAGTATTTT
. TRBJ2-5 TRBV28 TRBD2 CASSSLAGGTETQYF TGTGCCAGCAGTTCCCTAGCGGGAGGCACGGAGACCCAGTACTTC
. TRBJ1-1 TRBV29-1 . CSGVTVLYTEAFF TGCAGCGGCGTGACAGTCCTATACACTGAAGCTTTCTTT
. TRBJ2-7 TRBV7-9 . CASNEGSGGLYEQYF TGTGCCAGCAACGAGGGGTCCGGAGGGCTCTACGAGCAGTACTTC
. TRBJ2-2 TRBV5-6 . CASRLYSGQAGELFF TGTGCCAGCAGGCTCTACTCGGGGCAAGCCGGGGAGCTGTTTTTT
. TRBJ1-3 TRBV9 . CASSVELGNTIYF TGTGCCAGCAGCGTAGAACTGGGGAACACCATATATTTT
once TRBJ2-7 TRBV7-9 TRBD1 CASSATTGGGGEQYF TGTGCCAGCAGCGCCACCACAGGGGGTGGAGGAGAGCAGTACTTC
. TRBJ2-7 TRBV2 . CASSAGGISEQYF TGTGCCAGCAGTGCAGGGGGGATCAGCGAGCAGTACTTC
. TRBJ1-2 TRBV28 . CASSLSLAGGDHYGYTF TGTGCCAGCAGTTTATCGTTGGCCGGAGGAGACCACTATGGCTACACCTTC
. TRBJ1-1 TRBV7-2 TRBD1 CASSFPGTGLLYAFF TGTGCCAGCAGCTTCCCCGGGACAGGCCTCCTGTACGCTTTCTTT
once TRBJ2-7 TRBV28 . CASSVAPRGREQYF TGTGCCAGCAGCGTAGCTCCGCGGGGGCGTGAGCAGTACTTC
. TRBJ1-2 TRBV7-8 . CASSLSGNDYGYTF TGTGCCAGCAGCTTGAGTGGTAACGACTATGGCTACACCTTC
. TRBJ2-6 TRBV5-1 . CASSPGHQEANVLTF TGCGCCAGCAGCCCGGGACACCAGGAGGCCAACGTCCTGACTTTC
. TRBJ2-7 TRBV7-2 TRBD2 CASSDEWTSGNSYEQYF TGTGCCAGCAGCGACGAATGGACTAGCGGGAACTCCTACGAGCAGTACTTC
once TRBJ1-2 TRBV18 . CASSPNRAAGYGYTF TGTGCCAGCTCACCTAACAGGGCTGCGGGCTATGGCTACACCTTC